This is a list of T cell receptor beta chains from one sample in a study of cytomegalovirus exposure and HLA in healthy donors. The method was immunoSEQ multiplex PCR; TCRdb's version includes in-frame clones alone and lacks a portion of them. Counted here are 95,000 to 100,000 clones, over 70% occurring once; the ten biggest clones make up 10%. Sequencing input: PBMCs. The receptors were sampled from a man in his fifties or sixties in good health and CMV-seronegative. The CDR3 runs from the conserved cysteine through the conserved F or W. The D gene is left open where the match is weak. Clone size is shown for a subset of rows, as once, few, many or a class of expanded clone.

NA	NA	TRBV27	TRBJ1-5	CASSLNAGSESQPQHF	TGTGCCAGCAGTTTAAACGCGGGTTCGGAGAGTCAGCCCCAGCATTTT
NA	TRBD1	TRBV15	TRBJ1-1	CATSPDRGNTEAFF	TGTGCCACCAGTCCGGACAGGGGGAACACTGAAGCTTTCTTT
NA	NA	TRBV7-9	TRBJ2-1	CASSLDSLGSQFF	TGTGCCAGCAGCTTAGATAGTCTCGGGTCCCAGTTCTTC
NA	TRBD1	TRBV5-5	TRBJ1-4	CASSFGTGNEKLFF	TGTGCCAGCAGCTTCGGGACAGGGAATGAAAAACTGTTTTTT
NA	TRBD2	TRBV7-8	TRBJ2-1	CASSLRRLAGNNEQFF	TGTGCCAGCAGCCTTCGACGACTAGCGGGAAACAATGAGCAGTTCTTC
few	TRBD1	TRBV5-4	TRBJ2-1	CASSLAGTGNEQFF	TGTGCCAGCAGCTTGGCTGGGACAGGGAATGAGCAGTTCTTC
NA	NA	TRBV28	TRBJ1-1	CASSLGTTGFSDTEAFF	TGTGCCAGCAGTTTAGGGACTACAGGGTTCTCCGACACTGAAGCTTTCTTT
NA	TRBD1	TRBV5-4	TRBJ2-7	CASSPRQGSYEQYF	TGTGCCAGCAGCCCACGACAGGGATCCTACGAGCAGTACTTC
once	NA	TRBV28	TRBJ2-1	CASSLASRYYNEQFF	TGTGCCAGCAGCCTGGCTAGTCGGTACTACAATGAGCAGTTCTTC
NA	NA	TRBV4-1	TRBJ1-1	CASSQPQVREDEAFF	TGCGCCAGCAGCCAACCACAGGTGAGGGAGGATGAAGCTTTCTTT
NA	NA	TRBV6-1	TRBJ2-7	CASSELGPAAEQYF	TGTGCCAGCAGTGAACTTGGGCCAGCCGCCGAGCAGTACTTC
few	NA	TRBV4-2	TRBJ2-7	CASSREQGHEQYF	TGTGCCAGCAGCCGGGAACAGGGCCACGAGCAGTACTTC
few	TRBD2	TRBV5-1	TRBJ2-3	CASSLGGGGSTDTQYF	TGCGCCAGCAGCTTGGGTGGCGGGGGTAGCACAGATACGCAGTATTTT
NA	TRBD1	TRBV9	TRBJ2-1	CASSVRTGGIYEQFF	TGTGCCAGCAGCGTACGGACAGGGGGTATCTATGAGCAGTTCTTC
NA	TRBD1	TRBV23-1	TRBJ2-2	CASSGQGRTGELFF	TGCGCCAGCTCGGGACAGGGGAGGACCGGGGAGCTGTTTTTT
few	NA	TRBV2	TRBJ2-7	CASSTQGGSYEQYF	TGTGCCAGCAGTACGCAGGGGGGCTCCTACGAGCAGTACTTC
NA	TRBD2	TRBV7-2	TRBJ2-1	CASSLRGGNEQFF	TGTGCCAGCAGCTTGCGGGGGGGGAATGAGCAGTTCTTC
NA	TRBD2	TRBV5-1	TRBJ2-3	CASSLGTSVSTDTQYF	TGCGCCAGCAGCTTGGGTACTAGCGTGAGCACAGATACGCAGTATTTT
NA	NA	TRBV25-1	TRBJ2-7	CASSATGYEQYF	TGTGCCAGCAGTGCGACAGGCTACGAGCAGTACTTC
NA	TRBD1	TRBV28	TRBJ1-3	CASSPGQGESSGNTIYF	TGTGCCAGCAGCCCGGGACAGGGGGAAAGCTCTGGAAACACCATATATTTT
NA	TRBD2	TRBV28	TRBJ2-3	CAGGGLAGGPNTQYF	TGCGCCGGCGGAGGACTAGCGGGGGGGCCGAATACGCAGTATTTT
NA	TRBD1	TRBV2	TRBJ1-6	CASTRDSGGDPLHF	TGTGCCAGCACCAGGGACAGCGGGGGGGATCCCCTCCACTTT
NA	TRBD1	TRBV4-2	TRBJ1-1	CASSQGRDSYTEAFF	TGTGCCAGCAGCCAGGGACGGGACAGTTACACTGAAGCTTTCTTT
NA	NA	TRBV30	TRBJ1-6	CAWTAGWDSPLHF	TGTGCCTGGACGGCAGGGTGGGATTCACCCCTCCACTTT
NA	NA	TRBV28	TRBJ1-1	CASSLVVQVNTEAFF	TGTGCCAGCAGTTTAGTGGTCCAGGTGAACACTGAAGCTTTCTTT
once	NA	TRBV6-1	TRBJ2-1	CASSEAGGTSEIF	TGTGCCAGCAGTGAAGCTGGGGGCACTAGCGAGATCTTC
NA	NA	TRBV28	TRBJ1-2	CASSSDILNSGYGYTF	TGTGCCAGCAGTTCTGACATCCTTAACAGCGGTTATGGCTACACCTTC
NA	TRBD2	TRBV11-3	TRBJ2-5	CASSLGSSGETQYF	TGTGCCAGCAGCTTAGGGTCTAGCGGAGAGACCCAGTACTTC
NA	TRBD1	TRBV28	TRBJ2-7	CASRWTGSSYEQYF	TGTGCCAGCAGGTGGACAGGGAGCTCCTACGAGCAGTACTTC
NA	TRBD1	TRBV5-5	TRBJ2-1	CASALTGQGNYNEQFF	TGTGCCAGCGCGCTCACCGGACAGGGAAATTACAATGAGCAGTTCTTC
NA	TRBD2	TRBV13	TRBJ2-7	CASSLDSGETYEQYF	TGTGCCAGCAGCTTAGATAGCGGGGAGACCTACGAGCAGTACTTC
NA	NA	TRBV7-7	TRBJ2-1	CASSLGTFNEQFF	TGTGCTAGCAGCTTAGGGACTTTCAATGAGCAGTTCTTC
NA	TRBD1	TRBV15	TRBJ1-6	CATSRGSDRGPNSPLHF	TGTGCCACCAGCAGAGGTTCGGACAGGGGGCCTAATTCACCCCTCCACTTT
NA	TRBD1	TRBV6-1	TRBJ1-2	CASIDTGTGAAGGYTF	TGTGCCAGCATTGATACCGGGACAGGGGCCGCAGGGGGCTACACCTTC
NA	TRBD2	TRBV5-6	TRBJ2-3	CASSFTSGGATDTQYF	TGTGCCAGCAGCTTTACTAGCGGGGGGGCCACAGATACGCAGTATTTT
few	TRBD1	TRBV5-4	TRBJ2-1	CASSGDRASYNEQFF	TGTGCCAGCAGCGGCGACAGGGCCTCCTACAATGAGCAGTTCTTC
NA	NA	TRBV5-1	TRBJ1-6	CASSWGVQRDSPLHF	TGCGCCAGCAGCTGGGGGGTCCAACGGGATTCACCCCTCCACTTT
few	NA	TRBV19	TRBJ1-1	CASSIVTGNTEAFF	TGTGCCAGTAGTATCGTAACGGGAAACACTGAAGCTTTCTTT
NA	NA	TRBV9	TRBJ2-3	CASSAQGGSGTDTQYF	TGTGCCAGCAGCGCACAGGGGGGGAGCGGCACAGATACGCAGTATTTT
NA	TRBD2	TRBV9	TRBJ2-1	CASSFPLGGRDNEQFF	TGTGCCAGCAGCTTCCCCCTGGGCGGGAGGGACAATGAGCAGTTCTTC
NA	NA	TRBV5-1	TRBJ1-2	CASSLEGRGDYGYTF	TGCGCCAGCAGCTTGGAGGGCAGGGGAGACTATGGCTACACCTTC
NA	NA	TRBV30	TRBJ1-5	CAWTGMSNQPQHF	TGTGCCTGGACAGGGATGAGCAATCAGCCCCAGCATTTT
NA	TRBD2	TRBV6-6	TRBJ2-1	CASSPGTSGIYNEQFF	TGTGCCAGCAGCCCCGGGACTAGCGGAATCTACAATGAGCAGTTCTTC
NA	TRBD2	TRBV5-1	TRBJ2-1	CASSTTSGGNNEQFF	TGCGCCAGCAGCACGACTAGCGGGGGAAATAATGAGCAGTTCTTC
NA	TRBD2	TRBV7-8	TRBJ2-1	CASSPQSGLATSYNEQFF	TGTGCCAGCAGCCCGCAGAGTGGACTAGCGACCTCCTACAATGAGCAGTTCTTC
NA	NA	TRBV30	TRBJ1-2	CALGGGYGYTF	TGTGCCCTAGGGGGTGGGTATGGCTACACCTTC
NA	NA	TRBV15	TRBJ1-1	CATSRGGKNTEAFF	TGTGCCACCAGCAGAGGTGGCAAGAACACTGAAGCTTTCTTT
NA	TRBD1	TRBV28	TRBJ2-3	CASRTTGTGGWTDTQYF	TGTGCCAGCAGGACCACCGGGACAGGGGGCTGGACAGATACGCAGTATTTT
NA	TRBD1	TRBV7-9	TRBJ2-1	CASSQPSIGTGSYNEQFF	TGTGCCAGCAGCCAACCCTCCATCGGGACAGGCTCCTACAATGAGCAGTTCTTC
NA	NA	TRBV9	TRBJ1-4	CASSLHATGSEKLFF	TGTGCCAGCAGCCTTCATGCTACGGGGAGTGAAAAACTGTTTTTT
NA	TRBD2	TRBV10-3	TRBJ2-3	CAISLLARDTDTQYF	TGTGCCATCAGCCTACTAGCGAGGGATACAGATACGCAGTATTTT
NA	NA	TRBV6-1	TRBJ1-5	CASSEDSGYNQPQHF	TGTGCCAGCAGTGAAGACTCGGGGTACAATCAGCCCCAGCATTTT
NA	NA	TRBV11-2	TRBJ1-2	CASSPDRNGYTF	TGTGCCAGCAGCCCCGACAGGAATGGCTACACCTTC
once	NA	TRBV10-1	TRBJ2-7	CASSATRGPRGEQYF	TGCGCCAGCAGTGCGACACGCGGACCCAGGGGCGAGCAGTACTTC
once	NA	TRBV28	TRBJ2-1	CASSPAELVEQFF	TGTGCCAGCAGTCCCGCTGAACTAGTTGAGCAGTTCTTC
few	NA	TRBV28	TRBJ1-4	CASRPTQGGATNEKLFF	TGTGCCAGCAGACCTACACAGGGTGGAGCAACTAATGAAAAACTGTTTTTT
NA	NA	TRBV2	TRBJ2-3	CASSKNSGTDTQYF	TGTGCCAGCAGTAAGAACTCAGGGACAGATACGCAGTATTTT
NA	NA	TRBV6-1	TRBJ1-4	CASSYRGGEKLFF	TGTGCCAGCAGTTATAGGGGCGGCGAAAAACTGTTTTTT
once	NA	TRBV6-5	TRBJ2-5	CASSYSYGTQYF	TGTGCCAGCAGTTACTCGTACGGGACCCAGTACTTC
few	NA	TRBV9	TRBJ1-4	CASSLTGATNEKLFF	TGTGCCAGCAGCTTAACAGGTGCAACTAATGAAAAACTGTTTTTT